This T cell receptor beta chain is from a study of neurological immune-mediated disorders. 5'RACE generated cDNA with 10-nucleotide random UMIs. Sequencing of 15-18 subjects in each run yielded over 190 million TCR-beta sequences. Using its own MiXCR run on the 5' RACE reads, TCRdb lists one record per CDR3 protein. The data hold under 30,000 distinct CDR3 sequences, with over 10% observed a single time. Study outcomes and limitations: CDR3 amino acid sequences of expanded clones were not shared across subjects, a result suggesting private repertoires in all groups.

This clonotype showed up many times. Antigen unknown. This CDR3 comprises 14 residues. The trim removed 1 base at V and 10 bases at J, leaving 5 bases unmatched. This clonotype was obtained from a woman aged 40 to 50 with HTLV-1-associated myelopathy (HAM/TSP). Sequencing was performed on PBMCs. This rearrangement joins TRBV12-3 or TRBV12-4 to TRBJ2-1; 9 nucleotides match TRBD2. Here the CDR3 reads CASSLGGGAGEQFF. CDR3 sequence (DNA): TGTGCCAGCAGTTTAGGCGGGGGGGCTGGAGAGCAGTTCTTC.